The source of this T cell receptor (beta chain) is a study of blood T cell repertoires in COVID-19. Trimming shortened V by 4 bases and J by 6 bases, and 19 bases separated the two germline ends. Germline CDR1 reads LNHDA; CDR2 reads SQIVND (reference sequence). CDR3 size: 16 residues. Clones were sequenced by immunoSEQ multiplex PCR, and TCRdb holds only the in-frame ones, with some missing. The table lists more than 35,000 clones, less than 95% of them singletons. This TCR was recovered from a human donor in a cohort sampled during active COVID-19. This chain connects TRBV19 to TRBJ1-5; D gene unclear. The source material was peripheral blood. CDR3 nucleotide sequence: TGTGCCAGTAGTACCCCCCTGGGGTGGGGAGGTCAGCCCCAGCATTTT. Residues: CASSTPLGWGGQPQHF.